This T cell receptor (beta chain) was captured in a study of post-analysis software for immune sequencing data. Study summary: Patients had relapsing-remitting, secondary progressive or progressive-relapsing multiple sclerosis; some lacked subtype.

Sequencing libraries made from TCR beta cDNA carried unique molecular identifiers. Between about 0.85 and 10 million T cells gave rise to some 520,000 cDNA molecules. MiXCR was run by TCRdb on the PCR reads, yielding one entry per CDR3 protein. The sample includes some 500,000 distinct CDR3 sequences, 45% seen only once; the top ten take over 10%. Study outcomes and limitations: Co-batched samples clustered tightly together by F measure. Those with multiple sclerosis, the patient group, showed significantly lower normalized Chao1 diversity than controls.

About this clonotype itself: Antigen: not known.

Sequenced sample: blood. The origin of this receptor is a girl between 10 and 17 years old with multiple sclerosis.

Here the CDR3 reads CASSLGRRSYPDRVSYNEQFF. Here the CDR3 DNA reads TGTGCCAGCAGCTTAGGACGGAGGTCTTATCCCGACAGGGTCTCCTACAATGAGCAGTTCTTC. The rearrangement uses TRBV11-2 and TRBJ2-1; 7 bases match TRBD1. In germline, CDR1 is SGHAT, CDR2 FQNNGV. The V and J ends lost 1 base and 0 bases, in that order; junction bases with no gene match: 18. This CDR3 is 21 amino acids long.